This T cell receptor beta chain is from a study of T cells in Graves' hyperthyroidism and ophthalmopathy. Study-level points and caveats: Most thyroid clonotypes expanded above 0.001 appeared in blood too.

A lack of ophthalmopathy progression within 18 months defined stable Graves' hyperthyroidism. Hyperthyroidism, newly diagnosed and lasting under 2 months, affected patients aged 18 to 65. This clonotype was counted ten times or more. Its specificity is unknown. TCR beta CDR3 sequences were amplified from RNA transcripts. First-round RT-PCR of the TCR CDR3 relied on the HTBI primer set. TCRdb processed the multiplex PCR reads anew with MiXCR; each CDR3 protein has one entry. The sample has about 560,000 distinct CDR3 sequences, more than 15% seen once. The sequenced sample was blood. The source of this sequence is a woman aged 30 to 39 with Graves' hyperthyroidism.

CDR3 bases: TGTGCCTGGAGGGGAGGTCAATCCTACGAGCAGTACTTC. It translates to CAWRGGQSYEQYF. The chain links TRBV30 to TRBJ2-7; D is possibly TRBD2 (6 bases). The CDR3 consists of 13 residues. V shed 3 bases and J shed 1 base, with 10 bases lying between them. CDR1 is GTSNPN and CDR2 is SVGIG in the germline V gene (reference sequence).